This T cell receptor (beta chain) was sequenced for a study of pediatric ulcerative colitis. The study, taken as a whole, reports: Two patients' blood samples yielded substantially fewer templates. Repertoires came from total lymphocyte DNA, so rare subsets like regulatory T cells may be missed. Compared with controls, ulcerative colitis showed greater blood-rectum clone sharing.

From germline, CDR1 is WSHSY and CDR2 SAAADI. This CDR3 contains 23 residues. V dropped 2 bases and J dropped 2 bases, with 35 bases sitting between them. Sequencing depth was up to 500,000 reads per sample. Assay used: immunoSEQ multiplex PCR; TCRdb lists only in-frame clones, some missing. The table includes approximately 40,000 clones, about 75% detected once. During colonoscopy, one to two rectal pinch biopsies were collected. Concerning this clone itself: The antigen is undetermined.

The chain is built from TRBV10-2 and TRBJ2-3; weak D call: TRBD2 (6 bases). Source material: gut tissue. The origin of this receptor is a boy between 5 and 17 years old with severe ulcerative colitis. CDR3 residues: CASSEGLVGGSLPPWVITDTQYF. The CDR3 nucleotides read TGCGCCAGCAGTGAGGGGCTAGTGGGGGGTTCGTTACCGCCATGGGTCATCACAGATACGCAGTATTTT.